The next 15 T cell receptor beta chains were all read from a single sample in a study of blood T cell repertoires in COVID-19. Method: immunoSEQ multiplex PCR; TCRdb's copy keeps in-frame clones and lacks some. The table lists 150,000 to 200,000 clones, around 81% of them singletons. Sequencing input: peripheral blood. These TCRs come from a woman at least 80 years old with COVID-19, enrolled during active disease.

The genes are TRBV2 and TRBJ2-1; D possibly corresponds to TRBD2 (7 bases). CDR1 is SNHLY and CDR2 is FYNNEI in the germline V gene. The V end was cut by 7 bases, the J end by 10 bases, with 17 bases between. CDR3 size: 13 residues. The CDR3 sequence is CASTITRGGEQFF. CDR3 DNA sequence: TGTGCCAGCACCATAACTAGGGGGGGAGAGCAGTTCTTC.

V gene TRBV14 combines with J gene TRBJ2-2; a possible D gene is TRBD2 (6 bases). The V and J ends lost 0 bases and 6 bases respectively, with 17 bases between them. Germline V lookup: CDR1 SGHDN, CDR2 FVKESK. The CDR3 extends over 17 amino acids. CDR3 coding DNA: TGTGCCAGCAGCCAAGATTTGGGGCTAGCGTTCCCCGGGGAGCTGTTTTTT. Protein: CASSQDLGLAFPGELFF. The whole variable domain, filled in from reference TRBV14 and TRBJ2-2, reads EAGVTQFPSHSVIEKGQTVTLRCDPISGHDNLYWYRRVMGKEIKFLLHFVKESKQDESGMPNNRFLAERTGGTYSTLKVQPAELEDSGVYFCASSQDLGLAFPGELFFGEGSRLTVL.

The V call is TRBV5-1, the J call TRBJ2-3; weak D call: TRBD2 (5 bases). Trimming removed 0 bases from V and 2 bases from J, with 10 bases in between. Germline CDR1 and CDR2: SGHRS and YFSETQ. The CDR3 runs to 15 residues. As DNA, the CDR3 is TGCGCCAGCAGCTTGGAAACTAGAAACACAGATACGCAGTATTTT. This translates into CASSLETRNTDTQYF.

The rearrangement joins TRBV2 to TRBJ2-1; weak D call: TRBD2 (6 bases). The V end was cut by 4 bases, the J end by 0 bases, with 10 bases between. Germline loops: CDR1 SNHLY, CDR2 FYNNEI. This CDR3 spans 15 amino acids. CDR3 nucleotide sequence: TGTGCCAGCAGTGTGGGCGGGATCTCCTACAATGAGCAGTTCTTC. It is translated as CASSVGGISYNEQFF. Full variable domain (missing parts from reference TRBV2 and TRBJ2-1): EPEVTQTPSHQVTQMGQEVILRCVPISNHLYFYWYRQILGQKVEFLVSFYNNEISEKSEIFDDQFSVERPDGSNFTLKIRSTKLEDSAMYFCASSVGGISYNEQFFGPGTRLTVL.

This clone was recorded once. CDR3 DNA sequence: TGTGCCACCAGTGATTCGACTAGCGGGAATATAGATACGCAGTATTTT. Its translation is CATSDSTSGNIDTQYF. The chain couples TRBV24-1 to TRBJ2-3; TRBD2 aligns across 11 bases. This CDR3 is built from 16 residues. CDR1 is KGHDR, CDR2 SFDVKD, per germline. V was pared by 2 bases and J by 5 bases, with 5 bases of the junction left unmatched.

This clone was detected once. The genes are TRBV19 and TRBJ2-1, with D hard to call. CDR3 length: 12 residues. Germline loops: CDR1 LNHDA, CDR2 SQIVND (reference sequence). V was cut by 3 bases and J by 7 bases, with 7 bases left in between. CDR3 loop: CASSMLRNEQFF. CDR3 sequence (DNA): TGTGCCAGTAGTATGTTGAGAAATGAGCAGTTCTTC.

This chain uses TRBV28 with TRBJ1-2; D unresolved. CDR1 MDHEN and CDR2 SYDVKM come from the germline V gene. The V end was cut by 6 bases, the J end by 4 bases, with 15 bases between. CDR3 length: 14 residues. CDR3 in amino acids: CASSPQSSPYGYTF. The CDR3 DNA follows: TGTGCCAGCAGCCCACAATCGTCGCCCTATGGCTACACCTTC.

The chain uses TRBV10-1 and TRBJ2-2, with 7 positions matching TRBD2. The CDR3 totals 16 residues. The V gene's germline CDR1 is WNHNN and CDR2 SYGVQD (reference sequence). The V and J ends lost 7 bases and 0 bases, in that order; junction bases with no gene match: 8. The CDR3 DNA reads TGCGCCAGCACGCGGCGGGAGCGGCCGAACACCGGGGAGCTGTTTTTT. This encodes CASTRRERPNTGELFF.

The chain carries TRBV5-1 and TRBJ2-3; the D gene is possibly TRBD2 (6 bases). The CDR3 sequence is 13 residues long. V was clipped by 8 bases and J by 5 bases, with 15 bases between them. Germline-derived CDR1 and CDR2 are SGHRS and YFSETQ. CDR3 in amino acids: CASILDGGDTQYF. The CDR3, as DNA: TGCGCCAGTATACTAGACGGGGGAGATACGCAGTATTTT.

This chain joins TRBV2 and TRBJ1-2, with 12 bases identical to TRBD1. The V gene's germline CDR1 is SNHLY and CDR2 FYNNEI. The V gene end was trimmed by 8 bases and the J gene end by 4 bases; junction bases not matched to a gene: 2. The CDR3 is made up of 13 amino acids. CDR3 in amino acids: CASGGQGAYGYTF. The CDR3 nucleotides are TGTGCCAGCGGGGGACAGGGGGCCTATGGCTACACCTTC.

The chain recombines TRBV5-5 with TRBJ2-2; D perhaps matches TRBD1 (5 bases). CDR3 length: 15 amino acids. The V end lost 0 bases, the J end lost 4 bases, and 10 bases lay between the germline ends. CDR1 is SGHKS, CDR2 YYEKEE, per germline (reference sequence). In DNA, the CDR3 is TGTGCCAGCAGCTTGGTGGCCAGGGTCACCGGGGAGCTGTTTTTT. It encodes CASSLVARVTGELFF.

This chain connects TRBV10-3 to TRBJ1-2; D is uncertain. CDR3 size: 14 residues. CDR1 is ENHRY, CDR2 SYGVKD, per germline. V shed 6 bases and J shed 2 bases, with 13 bases lying between them. The CDR3: CAISEGGRNYGYTF. CDR3 DNA sequence: TGTGCCATCAGCGAAGGCGGGAGAAACTATGGCTACACCTTC.

The rearrangement uses TRBV27 and TRBJ1-3; 7 positions match TRBD1. The V segment lost 6 bases and the J segment 0 bases; nucleotides outside the gene matches: 5. CDR1 and CDR2 (germline): MNHEY, SMNVEV (reference sequence). CDR3 size: 15 residues. DNA of the CDR3: TGTGCCAGCAGCAACACAGGGGACTCTGGAAACACCATATATTTT. Translated, it gives CASSNTGDSGNTIYF.

The chain combines TRBV6-1 with TRBJ2-7, with D possibly being TRBD2 (6 bases). This CDR3 is built from 12 residues. V lost 3 bases and J 4 bases, leaving 7 bases between the germline ends. Germline V gene sequence: CDR1 MNHNS, CDR2 SASEGT. CDR3 DNA sequence: TGTGCCAGCAGTGAGCGGGGATACGAGCAGTACTTC. This gives the protein CASSERGYEQYF.

The chain employs TRBV7-9 and TRBJ1-4; D gene ambiguous. Germline V CDR1 and CDR2: SEHNR, FQNEAQ (reference sequence). CDR3 size: 14 residues. V lost 2 bases, J lost 8 bases, and 12 bases lay in between. The CDR3 protein is CASSLTAGGEKLFF. The DNA of the CDR3 is TGTGCCAGCAGCTTAACGGCAGGAGGAGAAAAACTGTTTTTT.